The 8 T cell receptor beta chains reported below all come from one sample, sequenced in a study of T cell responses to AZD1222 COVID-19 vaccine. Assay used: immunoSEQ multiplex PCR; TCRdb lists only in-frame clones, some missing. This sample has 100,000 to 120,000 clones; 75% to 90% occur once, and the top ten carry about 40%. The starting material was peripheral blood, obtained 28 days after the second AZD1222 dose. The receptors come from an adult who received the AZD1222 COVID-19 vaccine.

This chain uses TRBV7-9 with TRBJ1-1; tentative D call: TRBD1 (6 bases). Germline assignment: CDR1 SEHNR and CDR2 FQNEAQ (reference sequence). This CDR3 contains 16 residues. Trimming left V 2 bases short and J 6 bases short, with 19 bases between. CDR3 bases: TGTGCCAGCAGCTTAATCGGCGGGGGCCGGTTGTCTGAAGCTTTCTTT. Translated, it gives CASSLIGGGRLSEAFF.

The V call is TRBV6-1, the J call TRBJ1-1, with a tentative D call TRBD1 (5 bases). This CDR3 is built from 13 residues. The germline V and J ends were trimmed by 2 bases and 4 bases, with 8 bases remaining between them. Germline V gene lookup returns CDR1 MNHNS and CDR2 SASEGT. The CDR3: CASSENGGTEAFF. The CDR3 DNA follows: TGTGCCAGCAGTGAAAATGGGGGCACTGAAGCTTTCTTT.

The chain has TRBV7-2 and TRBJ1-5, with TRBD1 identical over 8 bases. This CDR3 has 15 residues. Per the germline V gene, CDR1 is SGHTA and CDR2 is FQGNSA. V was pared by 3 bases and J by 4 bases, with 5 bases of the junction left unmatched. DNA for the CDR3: TGTGCCAGCAGCTTTGACAGGGGAGAGAATCAGCCCCAGCATTTT. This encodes CASSFDRGENQPQHF.

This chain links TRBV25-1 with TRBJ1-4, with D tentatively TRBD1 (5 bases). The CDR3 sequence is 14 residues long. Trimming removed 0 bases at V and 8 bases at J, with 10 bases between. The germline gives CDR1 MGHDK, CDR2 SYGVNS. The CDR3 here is CASSEYRGNEKLFF. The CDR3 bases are TGTGCCAGCAGTGAATATCGGGGCAACGAAAAACTGTTTTTT. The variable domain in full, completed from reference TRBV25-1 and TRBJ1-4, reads EADIYQTPRYLVIGTGKKITLECSQTMGHDKMYWYQQDPGMELHLIHYSYGVNSTEKGDLSSESTVSRIRTEHFPLTLESARPSHTSQYLCASSEYRGNEKLFFGSGTQLSVL.

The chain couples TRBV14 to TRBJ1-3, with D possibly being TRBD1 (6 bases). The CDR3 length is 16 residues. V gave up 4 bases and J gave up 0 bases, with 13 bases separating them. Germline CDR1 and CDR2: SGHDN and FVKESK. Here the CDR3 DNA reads TGTGCCAGCAGCCTCCGGGACACCTACTCTGGAAACACCATATATTTT. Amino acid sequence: CASSLRDTYSGNTIYF.

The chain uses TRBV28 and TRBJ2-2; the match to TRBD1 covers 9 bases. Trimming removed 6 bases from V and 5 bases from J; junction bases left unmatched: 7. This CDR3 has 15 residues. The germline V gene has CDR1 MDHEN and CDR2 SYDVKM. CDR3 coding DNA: TGTGCCAGCAGGCCGGGACAGGGCAGGACCGGGGAGCTGTTTTTT. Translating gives CASRPGQGRTGELFF.

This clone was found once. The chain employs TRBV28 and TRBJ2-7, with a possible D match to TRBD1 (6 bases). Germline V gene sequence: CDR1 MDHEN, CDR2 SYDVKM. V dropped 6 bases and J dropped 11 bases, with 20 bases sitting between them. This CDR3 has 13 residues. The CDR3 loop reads CASRLDRSSKEYF. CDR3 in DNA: TGTGCCAGCAGACTCGACAGGTCCTCGAAGGAGTACTTC.

CDR3 bases: TGCGCCAGCAGCGGACCTGGGGCTTCGATAGCCAAAAACATTCAGTACTTC. Its protein is CASSGPGASIAKNIQYF. V is TRBV5-1 and J is TRBJ2-4; perhaps TRBD1 as D (5 bases). CDR3 length equals 17 residues. Trimming pared 4 bases from V and 0 bases from J, leaving 17 bases between. Germline V lookup: CDR1 SGHRS, CDR2 YFSETQ.